This T cell receptor (beta chain) came from a study of cytomegalovirus exposure and HLA in healthy donors. General observations from the study: Reportedly, HLA-A and HLA-B alleles of most subjects were accurately predicted from TCR beta.

With 60 Vbeta and 13 Jbeta primers, the PCR was carried out. Assay used: immunoSEQ multiplex PCR; TCRdb lists only in-frame clones, some missing. This table lists around 100,000 clones. About this clone itself: Its antigen is undetermined.

The CDR3 is 15 amino acids. Per the germline V gene, CDR1 is KGHSH and CDR2 is LQKENI. Between the trimmed V and J ends, which lost 2 bases and 3 bases, there was a span of 12 bases. Each of the donors was a healthy bone marrow donor. J is TRBJ2-3 and V is TRBV18; tentative D call: TRBD2 (7 bases). The specimen was PBMCs. The receptor comes from a woman in her twenties or thirties in good health and CMV-seronegative. CDR3 DNA sequence: TGTGCCAGCTCACCAGGGGGGGCCGGGACAGATACGCAGTATTTT. Amino acid sequence: CASSPGGAGTDTQYF.